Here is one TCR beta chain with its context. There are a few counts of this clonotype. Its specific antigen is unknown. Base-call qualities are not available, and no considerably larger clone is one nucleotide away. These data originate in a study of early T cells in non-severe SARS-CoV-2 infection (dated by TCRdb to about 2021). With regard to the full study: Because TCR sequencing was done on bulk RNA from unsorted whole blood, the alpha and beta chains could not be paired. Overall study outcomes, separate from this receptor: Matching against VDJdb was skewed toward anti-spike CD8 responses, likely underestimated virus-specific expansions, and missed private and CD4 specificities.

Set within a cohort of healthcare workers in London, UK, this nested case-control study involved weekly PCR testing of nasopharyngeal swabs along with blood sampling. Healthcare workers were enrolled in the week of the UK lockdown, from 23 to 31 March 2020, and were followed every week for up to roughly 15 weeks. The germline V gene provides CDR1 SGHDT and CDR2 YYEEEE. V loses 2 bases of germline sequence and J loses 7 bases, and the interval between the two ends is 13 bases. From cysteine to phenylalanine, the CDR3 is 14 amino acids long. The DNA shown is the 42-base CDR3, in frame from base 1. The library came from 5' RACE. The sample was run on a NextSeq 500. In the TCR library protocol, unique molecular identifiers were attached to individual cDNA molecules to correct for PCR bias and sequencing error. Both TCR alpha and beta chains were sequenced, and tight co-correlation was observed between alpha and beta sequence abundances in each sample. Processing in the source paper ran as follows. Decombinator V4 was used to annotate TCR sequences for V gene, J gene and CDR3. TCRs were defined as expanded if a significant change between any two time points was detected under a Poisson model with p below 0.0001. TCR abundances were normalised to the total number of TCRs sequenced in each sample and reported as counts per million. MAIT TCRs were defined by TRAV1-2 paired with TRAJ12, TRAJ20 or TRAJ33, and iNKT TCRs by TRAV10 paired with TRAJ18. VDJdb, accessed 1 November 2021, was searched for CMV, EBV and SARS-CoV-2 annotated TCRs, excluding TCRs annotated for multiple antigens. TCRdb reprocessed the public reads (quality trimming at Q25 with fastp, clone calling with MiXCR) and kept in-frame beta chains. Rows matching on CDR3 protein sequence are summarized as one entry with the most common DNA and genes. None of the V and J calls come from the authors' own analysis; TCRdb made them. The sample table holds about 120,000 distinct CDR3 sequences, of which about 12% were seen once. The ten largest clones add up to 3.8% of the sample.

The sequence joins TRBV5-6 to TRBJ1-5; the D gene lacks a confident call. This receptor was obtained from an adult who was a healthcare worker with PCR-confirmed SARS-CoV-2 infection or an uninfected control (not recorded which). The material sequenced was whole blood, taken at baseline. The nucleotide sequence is TGTGCCAGCAGCTTTGGCCGGTCTGGCCAGCCCCAGCATTTT. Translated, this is CASSFGRSGQPQHF.